A single sample is the source of the 22 T cell receptor beta chains below, sequenced in a study of CD8 T cells in ankylosing spondylitis (dated by TCRdb to 2017 to 2019). The library relied on 5' RACE. These reads were obtained on an Illumina HiSeq 2500. TCRdb reprocessed the public reads (quality trimming at Q25 with fastp, clone calling with MiXCR) and kept in-frame beta chains. Identical CDR3 proteins give one entry, which carries the most common genes and DNA. In all, the sample holds roughly 140,000 distinct CDR3 sequences, and approximately 48% of those were seen once. The ten largest clones take up approximately 14% of the sample. Material: synovial fluid, either unsorted or a sorted T cell fraction (not recorded which). These receptors were obtained from a male donor with ankylosing spondylitis.

In this sample, this clonotype turned up once. This chain links TRBV7-9 with TRBJ1-2; no definite D call. V lost 3 bases and J lost 4, with 6 bases in between. Germline loops: CDR1 SEHNR, CDR2 FQNEAQ (reference sequence). The CDR3 contains 12 residues. The CDR3 DNA follows: TGTGCCAGCAGCTTCCGGCTCTATGGCTACACCTTC. Protein: CASSFRLYGYTF.

V is TRBV27 and J is TRBJ1-2; D perhaps matches TRBD1 (6 bases). In germline, CDR1 is MNHEY, CDR2 SMNVEV (reference sequence). The CDR3 extends over 13 amino acids. The germline V and J ends were trimmed by 6 bases and 2 bases, with 10 bases remaining between them. CDR3 loop: CASRLTGNYGYTF. CDR3 nucleotides: TGTGCCAGCAGATTAACAGGGAACTATGGCTACACCTTC.

This chain connects TRBV6-1 to TRBJ1-2; 11 bases agree with TRBD1. CDR3 length equals 18 residues. CDR1 and CDR2 (germline): MNHNS, SASEGT. J was trimmed by 4 bases and V by 8 bases; bases with no gene match: 18. CDR3 region: CASWLTRTGQGASYGYTF. For the CDR3, the DNA is TGTGCCAGCTGGCTCACCCGAACCGGACAGGGGGCGAGCTATGGCTACACCTTC.

The chain recombines TRBV7-8 with TRBJ2-6, with a possible D match to TRBD1 (5 bases). Trimming pared 1 base from V and 4 bases from J, leaving 14 bases between. The CDR3 is 17 residues long. Germline V gene data show CDR1 as SGHVS and CDR2 as FQNEAQ. The chain's CDR3 is CASSLGSPGPGANVLTF. CDR3 sequence (DNA): TGTGCCAGCAGCTTAGGGTCTCCAGGGCCCGGGGCCAACGTCCTGACTTTC.

The chain combines TRBV28 with TRBJ1-5; a weak D match, TRBD1 (6 bases). Trimming cost V 6 bases and J 6 bases, with 15 bases left between them. The CDR3 is 14 amino acids. CDR1 and CDR2 (germline): MDHEN, SYDVKM. The CDR3 DNA reads as TGTGCCAGCAGGGCGCGGGGGGCGGGTCAGCCCCAGCATTTT. This sequence encodes CASRARGAGQPQHF. Drawing the rest from reference TRBV28 and TRBJ1-5, the complete variable domain is DVKVTQSSRYLVKRTGEKVFLECVQDMDHENMFWYRQDPGLGLRLIYFSYDVKMKEKGDIPEGYSVSREKKERFSLILESASTNQTSMYLCASRARGAGQPQHFGDGTRLSIL.

J is TRBJ2-5 and V is TRBV2; TRBD2 is a possible D gene (6 bases). The CDR3 runs to 14 residues. Per germline, CDR1 SNHLY and CDR2 FYNNEI. Trimming took 5 bases from V and 3 from J, leaving 13 bases between them. This CDR3 reads CASSRLLAEETQYF. CDR3 nucleotides: TGTGCCAGCAGTCGCCTTTTAGCGGAAGAGACCCAGTACTTC.

In this sample, this clonotype turned up a few times. This sequence joins TRBV7-6 and TRBJ1-1; D possibly corresponds to TRBD1 (5 bases). V lost 5 bases and J 1 base, leaving 11 bases between the germline ends. This CDR3 comprises 14 residues. Germline CDR1 SGHVS, CDR2 FNYEAQ. DNA for the CDR3: TGTGCCAGCAGCCTCGGGACGTCGAACACTGAAGCTTTCTTT. Its protein is CASSLGTSNTEAFF. The full variable domain, rest sourced from reference TRBV7-6 and TRBJ1-1, is GAGVSQSPRYKVTKRGQDVALRCDPISGHVSLYWYRQALGQGPEFLTYFNYEAQQDKSGLPNDRFSAERPEGSISTLTIQRTEQRDSAMYRCASSLGTSNTEAFFGQGTRLTVV.

The gene calls are TRBV11-1 and TRBJ2-1; a possible D gene is TRBD2 (6 bases). Trimming took 1 base from V and 4 from J, leaving 11 bases between them. This CDR3 has 15 residues. Germline assignment: CDR1 SGHAT and CDR2 FQDESV (reference sequence). The DNA for the CDR3 is TGTGCCAGCAGCTTAGTAGCGGAGGGTTACAATGAGCAGTTCTTC. This translates into CASSLVAEGYNEQFF.

The chain has TRBV4-3 and TRBJ2-3; D perhaps matches TRBD2 (6 bases). This CDR3 is 16 amino acids long. V was cut by 1 base and J by 1 base, with 12 bases left in between. CDR1 is LGHNA and CDR2 is YSLEER in the germline V gene. The CDR3 DNA follows: TGCGCCAGCAGCCAAGGGTCTAGCGTCCGCACAGATACGCAGTATTTT. As protein: CASSQGSSVRTDTQYF.

There are a few counts of this clonotype. This sequence joins TRBV11-2 and TRBJ2-7; D is unclear. CDR1 and CDR2 (germline): SGHAT, FQNNGV. The germline V and J ends were trimmed by 0 bases and 6 bases, with 9 bases remaining between them. This CDR3 contains 13 residues. This CDR3 is CASSLDVGREQYF. The CDR3 bases are TGTGCCAGCAGCTTAGACGTAGGGCGCGAGCAGTACTTC.

This sequence joins TRBV21-1 and TRBJ2-3; TRBD2, the table's D call, was not compared with the DNA. TRBV21-1 is a pseudogene locus. The CDR3 covers 15 residues. CDR3 loop: CASSIRDSRTDTQYF. The DNA for the CDR3 is TGTGCCAGCAGCATCCGGGACTCCCGCACAGATACGCAGTATTTT.

This clonotype showed up just a few times. The CDR3 DNA follows: TGTGCCAGCAGTTTATTTCCCCTAGCGGGAGGATTATACGAGCAGTACTTC. It encodes CASSLFPLAGGLYEQYF. The gene calls are TRBV28 and TRBJ2-7, with 11 nucleotides matching TRBD2. Per the germline V gene, CDR1 is MDHEN and CDR2 is SYDVKM. V lost 1 base to trimming and J lost 4 bases; unmatched junction nucleotides: 9. This CDR3 region has 17 residues. The entire variable domain, with the rest obtained from reference TRBV28 and TRBJ2-7, is as follows: DVKVTQSSRYLVKRTGEKVFLECVQDMDHENMFWYRQDPGLGLRLIYFSYDVKMKEKGDIPEGYSVSREKKERFSLILESASTNQTSMYLCASSLFPLAGGLYEQYFGPGTRLTVT.

This clonotype was seen a few times. V usage is TRBV9 and J usage is TRBJ1-4; TRBD1 aligns across 8 bases. Germline trimming cut 5 bases from V and 2 bases from J; bases unmatched to any gene: 17. The CDR3 has 19 amino acids. Germline V lookup: CDR1 SGDLS, CDR2 YYNGEE. Written as DNA, the CDR3 is TGTGCCAGCAGTCGACGGGCAGGGGGCCCCCAGGCGACTAATGAAAAACTGTTTTTT. This sequence encodes CASSRRAGGPQATNEKLFF. Supplemented by reference TRBV9 and TRBJ1-4, the full variable domain reads DSGVTQTPKHLITATGQRVTLRCSPRSGDLSVYWYQQSLDQGLQFLIQYYNGEERAKGNILERFSAQQFPDLHSELNLSSLELGDSALYFCASSRRAGGPQATNEKLFFGSGTQLSVL.

The chain has TRBV2 and TRBJ2-7; 8 bases match TRBD1. Germline V gene lookup returns CDR1 SNHLY and CDR2 FYNNEI. V lost 6 bases to trimming and J lost 3 bases; unmatched junction nucleotides: 10. The CDR3 is made up of 15 amino acids. The CDR3 coding sequence is TGTGCCAGCAGAGTGACAGGGGATATTTTCTACGAGCAGTACTTC. Translation gives CASRVTGDIFYEQYF.

This clonotype came up many times. The rearrangement joins TRBV19 to TRBJ1-1; D is unclear. The CDR3 contains 14 residues. CDR1 LNHDA and CDR2 SQIVND come from the germline V gene (reference sequence). With 8 bases removed from V and 0 bases from J, the gap between germline ends came to 13 bases. CDR3 in DNA: TGTGCCAGTCACGATCTGGGAATGAACACTGAAGCTTTCTTT. Translating gives CASHDLGMNTEAFF.

This clonotype turned up a few times. In DNA form, the CDR3 reads TGTGCCAGCCCGGGAAACCAGGGCCCCCTAGCTAACTATGGCTACACCTTC. Amino acid sequence: CASPGNQGPLANYGYTF. This chain uses TRBV21-1 with TRBJ1-2. TRBV21-1 is reported as a pseudogene. This CDR3 contains 17 residues.

This chain connects TRBV12-3 or TRBV12-4 to TRBJ1-5; D uncertain. V was cut by 6 bases and J by 9 bases, with 12 bases left in between. The CDR3 spans 12 residues. The CDR3 protein is CASSPPGRPQHF. The CDR3 DNA follows: TGTGCCAGCAGCCCTCCGGGGAGGCCCCAGCATTTT.

This clonotype has a handful of counts. This rearrangement joins TRBV7-8 to TRBJ2-1, with a tentative D call TRBD1 (5 bases). CDR1 is SGHVS and CDR2 is FQNEAQ in the germline V gene. The CDR3 spans 15 residues. Trimming stripped 4 bases from V and 3 bases from J, with 13 bases between. DNA for the CDR3: TGTGCCAGCAGCTCCCTTTGGGGCCGCTACAATGAGCAGTTCTTC. It translates to CASSSLWGRYNEQFF. Combining the CDR3 with reference TRBV7-8 and TRBJ2-1 gives the whole variable domain GAGVSQSPRYKVAKRGQDVALRCDPISGHVSLFWYQQALGQGPEFLTYFQNEAQLDKSGLPSDRFFAERPEGSVSTLKIQRTQQEDSAVYLCASSSLWGRYNEQFFGPGTRLTVL.

The chain is built from TRBV5-1 and TRBJ2-7; 10 bases are a match to TRBD2. Trimming removed 3 bases from V and 2 bases from J; junction bases left unmatched: 26. CDR1 and CDR2 from the germline V gene are SGHRS and YFSETQ. This CDR3 spans 22 amino acids. The CDR3 DNA follows: TGCGCCAGCAGCTATCACTTCACCAGACTCACTAGCGGGACCGCCGTCGCCTACGAGCAGTACTTC. As protein: CASSYHFTRLTSGTAVAYEQYF.

V gene TRBV5-6 combines with J gene TRBJ2-1, with D possibly being TRBD1 (6 bases). Between the trimmed V and J ends, which lost 4 bases and 12 bases, there was a span of 14 bases. CDR1 and CDR2 (germline): SGHDT, YYEEEE. This CDR3 is 12 amino acids long. CDR3 region: CASSLQGIGQFF. As DNA, the CDR3 is TGTGCCAGCAGCCTACAGGGTATAGGGCAGTTCTTC.

In its sample, this clonotype was seen a few times. V usage is TRBV12-3 or TRBV12-4 and J usage is TRBJ2-1, with 9 bases that match TRBD2. This CDR3 region has 17 residues. Trimming cost V 3 bases and J 4 bases; bases outside gene matches: 10. CDR3 bases: TGTGCCAGCAGTTTCCCCGGGGAGACTAGCGGTTACAATGAGCAGTTCTTC. This encodes CASSFPGETSGYNEQFF.

This clonotype was observed a handful of times. The chain carries TRBV4-1 and TRBJ2-1; the match to TRBD2 covers 7 bases. From germline, CDR1 is MGHRA and CDR2 YSYEKL. CDR3 length equals 22 residues. J was trimmed by 2 bases and V by 1 base; bases with no gene match: 23. The CDR3 DNA is TGCGCCAGCAGCCAAGGTTGGTTTCACCTAGACCGAGCGGGAACGACCTACAATGAGCAGTTCTTC. Translated: CASSQGWFHLDRAGTTYNEQFF.